The sequence of this TCR beta chain was determined in a study of response to subunit inactivated influenza vaccine. Trimming pared 0 bases from V and 0 bases from J, leaving 14 bases between. Germline-derived CDR1 and CDR2 are LGHNA and YNFKEQ. This CDR3 has 17 residues. TCRdb re-analysed the RT-PCR reads in MiXCR, keeping a single row per CDR3 protein. The table records roughly 570,000 distinct CDR3 sequences, 12% to 15% of them present only once. With respect to this clonotype: Its target is unknown.

Broader study findings: Few additional T cells are recruited per seasonal influenza vaccination, authors suggested.

This receptor was obtained from a man between 45 and 60 years old who received an inactivated influenza vaccine. The chain carries TRBV4-2 and TRBJ1-2; tentative D call: TRBD1 (6 bases). The sequencing used PBMCs from blood, collected approximately 12 days after vaccination. CDR3 sequence (DNA): TGTGCCAGCAGCCAAGACTCCGGGACACGGACTAACTATGGCTACACCTTC. Translating gives CASSQDSGTRTNYGYTF.